A selection of T cell receptor beta chains follows, all from one sample in a study of metastatic and nonmetastatic thyroid tumors. With MiXCR, TCRdb called clones anew from the PCR reads. Among tens of thousands of clones, under 25% were seen once, and the ten largest hold 70% to 80%. Sequenced: blood. The receptor source for this set is a male donor with papillary thyroid cancer or a benign thyroid nodule (not recorded which). Some clones in this sample may be carry-over from other donors' samples. Both conserved end residues are part of each CDR3. A D gene is named only where the DNA matches it firmly. Only some rows state a clone size, as once, few, many or a class for expanded clones.

D: -
V: TRBV5-4
length: 15
J: TRBJ1-2
size: many
CDR3: CASSRTWGDSGHYTF
DNA: TGTGCCAGCAGCAGAACCTGGGGGGATTCGGGCCACTACACCTTC

D: -
V: TRBV18
length: 16
J: TRBJ1-5
size: -
CDR3: CASSPAGTASNQPQHF
DNA: TGTGCCAGCTCACCGGCCGGGACCGCTAGCAATCAGCCCCAGCATTTT

D: TRBD2
V: TRBV28
length: 16
J: TRBJ2-1
size: few
CDR3: CAGSPQAGGSYNEQFF
DNA: TGTGCCGGCAGTCCCCAAGCGGGAGGATCCTACAATGAGCAGTTCTTC

D: -
V: TRBV6-2/TRBV6-3
length: 13
J: TRBJ2-4
size: many
CDR3: CASSPRAKNIQYF
DNA: TGTGCCAGCAGCCCCCGGGCCAAAAACATTCAGTACTTC

D: -
V: TRBV24-1
length: 15
J: TRBJ1-1
size: many
CDR3: CATSDDTQGRAEAFF
DNA: TGTGCCACCAGTGACGACACACAGGGAAGGGCTGAAGCTTTCTTT

D: -
V: TRBV6-1
length: 16
J: TRBJ1-5
size: many
CDR3: CASSGSRGGSNQPQHF
DNA: TGTGCCAGCAGTGGGAGCCGGGGGGGGTCCAATCAGCCCCAGCATTTT

D: -
V: TRBV19
length: 15
J: TRBJ2-7
size: many
CDR3: CASSIAPIPTYEQYF
DNA: TGTGCCAGTAGTATAGCGCCAATCCCGACCTACGAGCAGTACTTC

D: -
V: TRBV12-3/TRBV12-4
length: 13
J: TRBJ1-2
size: many
CDR3: CASRTTGGYGYTF
DNA: TGTGCCAGCAGAACTACCGGGGGTTATGGCTACACCTTC

D: -
V: TRBV24-1
length: 16
J: TRBJ2-1
size: many
CDR3: CATSDPATKPYNEQFF
DNA: TGTGCCACCAGTGATCCCGCGACAAAACCATACAATGAGCAGTTCTTC

D: TRBD1
V: TRBV27
length: 14
J: TRBJ2-7
size: many
CDR3: CASRDADRDYEQYF
DNA: TGTGCCAGCAGGGACGCGGACAGGGACTACGAGCAGTACTTC

D: -
V: TRBV19
length: 12
J: TRBJ2-7
size: -
CDR3: CASSFHLREQYF
DNA: TGTGCCAGTAGTTTCCACCTTCGGGAGCAGTACTTC

D: TRBD2
V: TRBV6-1
length: 13
J: TRBJ2-4
size: -
CDR3: CASRGLAELIQYF
DNA: TGTGCCAGCAGAGGACTAGCGGAGCTGATTCAGTACTTC

D: -
V: TRBV5-1
length: 14
J: TRBJ2-1
size: -
CDR3: CASSLDLRYNEQFF
DNA: TGCGCCAGCAGCTTGGATCTTCGATACAATGAGCAGTTCTTC

D: -
V: TRBV19
length: 14
J: TRBJ1-1
size: many
CDR3: CATTGWAQNTEAFF
DNA: TGTGCCACCACGGGGTGGGCTCAGAACACTGAAGCTTTCTTT

D: TRBD2
V: TRBV20-1
length: 13
J: TRBJ2-7
size: -
CDR3: CSATSGTIYEQYF
DNA: TGCAGTGCAACTAGCGGGACGATCTACGAGCAGTACTTC

D: -
V: TRBV4-1
length: 16
J: TRBJ2-6
size: -
CDR3: CASSQGQGAGANVLTF
DNA: TGCGCCAGCAGCCAAGGTCAGGGTGCTGGGGCCAACGTCCTGACTTTC

D: TRBD1
V: TRBV4-1
length: 15
J: TRBJ2-7
size: -
CDR3: CASSLTGTAIYEQYF
DNA: TGCGCCAGCAGCCTTACCGGGACAGCAATATACGAGCAGTACTTC

D: TRBD2
V: TRBV7-3
length: 16
J: TRBJ2-3
size: many
CDR3: CASSPAGSGKSDTQYF
DNA: TGTGCCAGCAGCCCCGCTGGGAGCGGGAAGTCAGATACGCAGTATTTT

D: -
V: TRBV6-1
length: 14
J: TRBJ2-3
size: many
CDR3: CASSHTGSTDTQYF
DNA: TGTGCCAGCAGCCATACAGGGAGCACAGATACGCAGTATTTT

D: -
V: TRBV20-1
length: 13
J: TRBJ1-5
size: many
CDR3: CSASQAGNQPQHF
DNA: TGCAGTGCTTCGCAGGCTGGCAATCAGCCCCAGCATTTT

D: TRBD1
V: TRBV6-1
length: 15
J: TRBJ1-5
size: many
CDR3: CASRKDRDGNQPQHF
DNA: TGTGCCAGCAGAAAAGACAGGGACGGCAATCAGCCCCAGCATTTT

D: TRBD2
V: TRBV10-3
length: 15
J: TRBJ2-5
size: many
CDR3: CAIRPQAGGSETQYF
DNA: TGTGCCATCAGGCCCCAAGCGGGAGGGTCAGAGACCCAGTACTTC

D: TRBD2
V: TRBV20-1
length: 18
J: TRBJ2-3
size: many
CDR3: CSARRTSGREGPTDTQYF
DNA: TGCAGTGCTAGACGTACCTCCGGGCGGGAGGGGCCCACAGATACGCAGTATTTT

D: -
V: TRBV5-5
length: 14
J: TRBJ2-5
size: many
CDR3: CASSLEAGQETQYF
DNA: TGTGCCAGCAGCTTGGAGGCTGGCCAAGAGACCCAGTACTTC

D: TRBD1
V: TRBV30
length: 13
J: TRBJ2-7
size: -
CDR3: CAWDRDREYEQYF
DNA: TGTGCCTGGGACCGGGACAGGGAATACGAGCAGTACTTC

D: TRBD1
V: TRBV11-2
length: 15
J: TRBJ2-7
size: -
CDR3: CASSAGTGRTYEQYF
DNA: TGTGCCAGCAGCGCCGGGACAGGGAGGACCTACGAGCAGTACTTC